Listed here are 30 T cell receptor beta chains from one sample, sequenced in a study of cytomegalovirus exposure and HLA in healthy donors. The PCR employed 60 Vbeta primers together with 13 Jbeta primers. Method: immunoSEQ multiplex PCR; TCRdb's copy keeps in-frame clones and lacks some. The sample holds about 150,000 clones, over 55% seen once. Specimen: PBMCs. These receptors came from a man in his forties or fifties in good health and CMV-seronegative.

The genes are TRBV10-2 and TRBJ2-3; TRBD1 aligns across 9 bases. The CDR3 extends over 17 amino acids. The germline gives CDR1 WSHSY, CDR2 SAAADI. The ends lost 0 bases at V and 4 bases at J; junction bases unmatched: 8. The CDR3 loop reads CASSESIGTGSADTQYF. DNA for the CDR3: TGCGCCAGCAGTGAGTCGATCGGGACAGGGTCCGCAGATACGCAGTATTTT.

The chain links TRBV19 to TRBJ1-1; no firm D call. Deletions cut 5 bases from V and 0 bases from J, with 7 bases between. The CDR3 loop spans 13 amino acids. CDR1 and CDR2 from the germline V gene are LNHDA and SQIVND (reference sequence). The CDR3 region is CASSPSMNTEAFF. The DNA for the CDR3 is TGTGCCAGTAGTCCATCTATGAACACTGAAGCTTTCTTT.

This clone was detected a few times. The chain joins TRBV5-1 to TRBJ2-2; TRBD2 matches at 10 bases. The ends lost 1 base at V and 3 bases at J; junction bases unmatched: 3. The germline V gene has CDR1 SGHRS and CDR2 YFSETQ. The CDR3 contains 16 residues. In DNA form, the CDR3 reads TGCGCCAGCAGCTTGAGCGGGAGGGCCGACACCGGGGAGCTGTTTTTT. This encodes CASSLSGRADTGELFF.

The CDR3 region has the DNA TGTGCCAGCAGTGAAGTCGTGGGGGGGCCCTACGAGCAGTACTTC. Translation gives CASSEVVGGPYEQYF. The chain couples TRBV6-1 to TRBJ2-7; TRBD2 might be the D (7 bases). V lost 1 base and J 2 bases, leaving 12 bases between the germline ends. The CDR3 totals 15 residues. Germline CDR1 and CDR2: MNHNS and SASEGT.

The chain carries TRBV5-1 and TRBJ2-7; TRBD1 aligns across 9 bases. With V trimmed by 4 bases and J by 4 bases, 9 bases remained unmatched. From germline, CDR1 is SGHRS and CDR2 YFSETQ. The CDR3 has 15 residues. The CDR3, as DNA: TGCGCCAGCAGCACGGGGACAGGGAGAAGTTACGAGCAGTACTTC. Protein sequence: CASSTGTGRSYEQYF.

V usage is TRBV2 and J usage is TRBJ2-3; the match to TRBD2 covers 12 bases. With 7 bases clipped from V and 3 bases from J, the junction kept 8 bases outside the gene matches. Looked up from germline, CDR1 is SNHLY and CDR2 is FYNNEI. This CDR3 comprises 16 residues. CDR3 in DNA: TGTGCCAGCAATCTAGCGGGGGGGCCGGCGACAGATACGCAGTATTTT. Its protein product is CASNLAGGPATDTQYF.

V usage is TRBV5-6 and J usage is TRBJ2-3; a possible D gene is TRBD1 (6 bases). Germline V gene data show CDR1 as SGHDT and CDR2 as YYEEEE. Trimming took 0 bases from V and 4 from J, leaving 12 bases between them. The CDR3 totals 15 residues. The CDR3 here is CASSLVGAEADTQYF. The CDR3 nucleotides are TGTGCCAGCAGCTTGGTGGGGGCGGAAGCAGATACGCAGTATTTT.

CDR3: CASSPYLGGSQPQHF. CDR3 in DNA: TGTGCCAGCAGCCCCTATCTGGGGGGGAGCCAGCCCCAGCATTTT. The rearrangement links TRBV28 to TRBJ1-5; D may be TRBD1 (5 bases). Germline V lookup: CDR1 MDHEN, CDR2 SYDVKM. CDR3 length: 15 amino acids. V was trimmed by 6 bases and J by 7 bases, leaving 19 bases between them. Combining the CDR3 with reference TRBV28 and TRBJ1-5 gives the whole variable domain DVKVTQSSRYLVKRTGEKVFLECVQDMDHENMFWYRQDPGLGLRLIYFSYDVKMKEKGDIPEGYSVSREKKERFSLILESASTNQTSMYLCASSPYLGGSQPQHFGDGTRLSIL.

This chain's CDR3 is CASSDPGMTRDNEQFF. In DNA, the CDR3 is TGTGCCAGCAGTGACCCCGGGATGACGCGTGACAATGAGCAGTTCTTC. This chain joins TRBV25-1 and TRBJ2-1; possible D gene TRBD2, 5 bases. This CDR3 has 16 residues. V was trimmed by 3 bases and J by 5 bases, leaving 17 bases between them. CDR1 is MGHDK and CDR2 is SYGVNS in the germline V gene.

This clone has just one count. The chain has TRBV6-5 and TRBJ2-5, with no clear D. From germline, CDR1 is MNHEY and CDR2 SVGAGI. Trimming removed 3 bases from V and 5 bases from J, with 13 bases in between. The CDR3 consists of 14 residues. This CDR3 reads CASSYGVLRETQYF. Written as DNA, the CDR3 is TGTGCCAGCAGTTATGGTGTTTTGCGGGAGACCCAGTACTTC.

V gene TRBV7-2 combines with J gene TRBJ2-7; 7 positions match TRBD2. The CDR3 is made up of 14 amino acids. Germline-derived CDR1 and CDR2 are SGHTA and FQGNSA. The V gene end was trimmed by 6 bases and the J gene end by 6 bases; junction bases not matched to a gene: 11. The DNA for the CDR3 is TGTGCCAGCAGTCGAACCGGGACTACCGGCGAGCAGTACTTC. Residues: CASSRTGTTGEQYF.

This chain uses TRBV7-6 with TRBJ2-1; 15 nucleotides line up with TRBD2. Germline V CDR1 and CDR2: SGHVS, FNYEAQ. The CDR3 length is 17 residues. The V gene end was trimmed by 5 bases and the J gene end by 4 bases; junction bases not matched to a gene: 6. CDR3 loop: CASSLGLAGGKYNEQFF. CDR3 nucleotides: TGTGCCAGCAGCCTCGGACTAGCGGGGGGGAAATACAATGAGCAGTTCTTC.

The chain links TRBV9 to TRBJ1-4; maybe TRBD1 (6 bases). Trimming cost V 0 bases and J 7 bases, with 13 bases left between them. CDR1 and CDR2 (germline): SGDLS, YYNGEE. This CDR3 region has 15 residues. The CDR3 loop reads CASSVDPGEGEKLFF. The CDR3 coding sequence is TGTGCCAGCAGCGTAGACCCAGGGGAGGGTGAAAAACTGTTTTTT.

The chain carries TRBV9 and TRBJ2-3, with TRBD2 matching over 7 bases. Germline values: CDR1 SGDLS, CDR2 YYNGEE. Germline trimming cut 2 bases from V and 2 bases from J; bases unmatched to any gene: 8. The CDR3 length is 16 residues. CDR3 sequence reads: CASSVWGRGNTDTQYF. In DNA, the CDR3 is TGTGCCAGCAGCGTGTGGGGGAGGGGCAACACAGATACGCAGTATTTT.

The chain combines TRBV6-5 with TRBJ2-6; D gene unclear. Between the trimmed V and J ends, which lost 9 bases and 2 bases, there was a span of 8 bases. CDR3 length equals 13 residues. CDR1 MNHEY and CDR2 SVGAGI come from the germline V gene. The DNA of the CDR3 is TGTGCCAGTTGGGCCACTGGGGCCAACGTCCTGACTTTC. This gives the protein CASWATGANVLTF.

DNA for the CDR3: TGTGCCAGCAGTTTGCCGGGACTAGCGGGTTTCTACGAGCAGTACTTC. Its translation: CASSLPGLAGFYEQYF. This chain links TRBV5-6 with TRBJ2-7, with 12 bases fitting TRBD2. With V trimmed by 5 bases and J by 3 bases, 9 bases remained unmatched. The CDR3 is 16 amino acids. Germline V gene sequence: CDR1 SGHDT, CDR2 YYEEEE.

The chain links TRBV5-1 to TRBJ1-3, with 8 bases fitting TRBD1. Germline loops: CDR1 SGHRS, CDR2 YFSETQ. The CDR3 covers 17 residues. V was clipped by 0 bases and J by 4 bases; unmatched bases: 9. The CDR3 sequence: CASSLGQGTAGGNTIYF. CDR3 DNA: TGCGCCAGCAGCTTGGGACAGGGGACGGCGGGAGGAAACACCATATATTTT.

This chain links TRBV19 with TRBJ1-3, with D unresolved. V gave up 4 bases and J gave up 0 bases, with 10 bases separating them. CDR1 and CDR2 (germline): LNHDA, SQIVND (reference sequence). There are 15 residues in the CDR3. The CDR3 DNA sequence: TGTGCCAGTAGTAACCGCCGGTCCTCTGGAAACACCATATATTTT. It yields the protein CASSNRRSSGNTIYF.

This clone was seen a single time. The chain is built from TRBV6-1 and TRBJ2-5, with 7 bases aligning to TRBD1. This CDR3 region has 18 residues. With 1 base clipped from V and 4 bases from J, the junction kept 15 bases outside the gene matches. Germline CDR1 reads MNHNS; CDR2 reads SASEGT. CDR3 DNA: TGTGCCAGCAGTGAAGGACTTAGGGCAGGGGGAAACCGAGAGACCCAGTACTTC. It codes for CASSEGLRAGGNRETQYF.

This clone was observed a handful of times. The gene calls are TRBV6-1 and TRBJ2-7; tentatively, D is TRBD1 (7 bases). Trimming removed 1 base at V and 3 bases at J, with 13 bases between. This CDR3 has 15 residues. Germline V gene lookup returns CDR1 MNHNS and CDR2 SASEGT. The CDR3: CASSEGSGGNYEQYF. Here the CDR3 DNA reads TGTGCCAGCAGTGAAGGTTCAGGGGGGAACTACGAGCAGTACTTC.

The rearrangement uses TRBV12-5 and TRBJ2-2; 9 bases line up with TRBD1. CDR3 length: 13 residues. Germline CDR1 and CDR2: LGHNT and FRNRAP. J gave up 5 bases and V 6 bases, and 1 base lay outside the gene matches. CDR3 loop: CASGGTGTGELFF. The DNA of the CDR3 is TGTGCTAGTGGAGGGACAGGGACCGGGGAGCTGTTTTTT. Full variable domain (outside the CDR3, taken from reference TRBV12-5 and TRBJ2-2): DARVTQTPRHKVTEMGQEVTMRCQPILGHNTVFWYRQTMMQGLELLAYFRNRAPLDDSGMPKDRFSAEMPDATLATLKIQPSEPRDSAVYFCASGGTGTGELFFGEGSRLTVL.

V usage is TRBV4-2 and J usage is TRBJ2-7; weak D call: TRBD2 (7 bases). Germline V gene data show CDR1 as LGHNA and CDR2 as YNFKEQ. The CDR3 runs to 16 residues. V lost 2 bases to trimming and J lost 1 base, with 15 bases between them. The CDR3 DNA is TGTGCCAGCAGCCAATCTCTGGGGGGGCAATCCTACGAGCAGTACTTC. Encoded protein: CASSQSLGGQSYEQYF.

V usage is TRBV27 and J usage is TRBJ1-4, with TRBD1 matching 8 bases. J gave up 7 bases and V 3 bases, and 4 bases lay outside the gene matches. This CDR3 comprises 14 residues. Germline V lookup: CDR1 MNHEY, CDR2 SMNVEV (reference sequence). The CDR3 sequence: CASSFQGAGEKLFF. In nucleotides, the CDR3 is TGTGCCAGCAGTTTCCAGGGGGCGGGTGAAAAACTGTTTTTT. Full variable domain (remainder filled in from reference TRBV27 and TRBJ1-4): EAQVTQNPRYLITVTGKKLTVTCSQNMNHEYMSWYRQDPGLGLRQIYYSMNVEVTDKGDVPEGYKVSRKEKRNFPLILESPSPNQTSLYFCASSFQGAGEKLFFGSGTQLSVL.

J is TRBJ2-2 and V is TRBV5-1; maybe TRBD1 (6 bases). The germline V gene has CDR1 SGHRS and CDR2 YFSETQ. The ends were cut back, 0 bases at V and 4 bases at J, with 7 bases in the middle. The CDR3 loop spans 14 amino acids. This CDR3 is CASSLGQVTGELFF. As DNA, the CDR3 is TGCGCCAGCAGCTTGGGACAGGTCACCGGGGAGCTGTTTTTT.

V usage is TRBV7-9 and J usage is TRBJ2-2; a possible D gene is TRBD1 (5 bases). V was cut by 5 bases and J by 3 bases, with 13 bases left in between. The length of the CDR3 is 15 residues. Germline values: CDR1 SEHNR, CDR2 FQNEAQ (reference sequence). The CDR3 reads CASSPKTRDTGELFF. The CDR3 DNA sequence: TGTGCCAGCAGCCCCAAGACCAGGGACACCGGGGAGCTGTTTTTT.

The rearrangement links TRBV6-5 to TRBJ1-5; D possibly corresponds to TRBD1 (6 bases). V was clipped by 5 bases and J by 4 bases, with 9 bases between them. CDR1 and CDR2 (germline): MNHEY, SVGAGI. The CDR3 has 13 amino acids. The CDR3 here is CASSTDRNQPQHF. CDR3 bases: TGTGCCAGCAGTACGGACAGAAATCAGCCCCAGCATTTT.

The rearrangement joins TRBV7-9 to TRBJ2-7; D possibly corresponds to TRBD1 (7 bases). Per germline, CDR1 SEHNR and CDR2 FQNEAQ (reference sequence). There are 14 residues in the CDR3. Between the trimmed V and J ends, which lost 3 bases and 5 bases, there was a span of 14 bases. CDR3 residues: CASSFGQGGHEQYF. CDR3 bases: TGTGCCAGCAGCTTTGGGCAGGGGGGTCACGAGCAGTACTTC.

This clone was found a few times. V and J are TRBV27 and TRBJ2-7, with a possible D match to TRBD1 (6 bases). The V end was cut by 8 bases, the J end by 3 bases, with 17 bases between. Per germline, CDR1 MNHEY and CDR2 SMNVEV (reference sequence). The CDR3 extends over 14 amino acids. CDR3 amino acids: CASGLTGTNYEQYF. The CDR3 coding sequence is TGTGCCAGCGGCCTAACCGGGACAAACTACGAGCAGTACTTC.

J is TRBJ2-7 and V is TRBV5-1, with 7 nucleotides matching TRBD1. The CDR3 contains 14 residues. In germline, CDR1 is SGHRS, CDR2 YFSETQ. Germline trimming cut 4 bases from V and 2 bases from J; bases unmatched to any gene: 6. CDR3 in DNA: TGCGCCAGCAGCAACCGACAGGGCCCCTACGAGCAGTACTTC. As protein: CASSNRQGPYEQYF.

The chain's CDR3 is CASLGQGPTGTEAFF. CDR3 DNA sequence: TGCGCCAGCCTGGGACAGGGACCCACAGGGACTGAAGCTTTCTTT. J is TRBJ1-1 and V is TRBV5-1, with 9 bases matching TRBD1. CDR3 length: 15 amino acids. CDR1 is SGHRS, CDR2 YFSETQ, per germline. V lost 7 bases and J lost 5; bases outside the gene matches: 12.